This TCR beta chain was observed in a study of regulatory T cells in long-lasting Graves disease. Study details: Positivity for TSH receptor antibodies plus over 5 years of antithyroid drugs meant persistent Graves' disease. Study findings and constraints: Patients with persistent Graves' had lower TCR diversity than newly diagnosed patients. Favoring TRBV28, TRBJ1-2 and TRBJ2-5 was a feature seen in persistent disease.

CDR3-region Arm-PCR and iRepertoire HTBI primers produced the TCR beta libraries. TCRdb processed the multiplex PCR reads anew with MiXCR; each CDR3 protein has one entry. The sample contains about 310,000 distinct CDR3 sequences, 22% of which appear only once. Per the germline V gene, CDR1 is MDHEN and CDR2 is SYDVKM. CDR3 size: 15 residues. The V gene end was trimmed by 3 bases and the J gene end by 0 bases; junction bases not matched to a gene: 5. Time point defined: persistent/refractory GD, antithyroid drugs over 5 years with positive TRAb. Extracted RNA from PBMCs served as the source of the TCR library. Nine milliliters of peripheral blood went into EDTA tubes. As regards this clonotype: Its matching antigen is unknown.

Sequencing used peripheral blood mononuclear cells (PBMCs), obtained when the disease was refractory, from a patient treated with antithyroid drugs. The sequence came from a female donor with Graves disease. V gene TRBV28 combines with J gene TRBJ2-7; 7 bases fit TRBD1. The CDR3 region is CASSLLQGYSYEQYF. The CDR3 nucleotides read TGTGCCAGCAGTTTGCTACAGGGGTACTCCTACGAGCAGTACTTC. Using reference TRBV28 and TRBJ2-7 for the parts outside the CDR3, the full variable domain is DVKVTQSSRYLVKRTGEKVFLECVQDMDHENMFWYRQDPGLGLRLIYFSYDVKMKEKGDIPEGYSVSREKKERFSLILESASTNQTSMYLCASSLLQGYSYEQYFGPGTRLTVT.